This TCR beta chain was captured by sequencing in a study of T cells in Graves' hyperthyroidism and ophthalmopathy. Study-wide results and limits: Through a model of 13 V-J features, ophthalmopathy was separated from stable hyperthyroidism.

The sample holds many counts of this clonotype. What it binds is unknown. Fresh 10 ml peripheral blood yielded PBMCs. The V gene's germline CDR1 is LGHDT and CDR2 YNNKEL (reference sequence). The V segment lost 4 bases and the J segment 2 bases; nucleotides outside the gene matches: 11. CDR3 length: 16 amino acids. Authors of the study amplified TCR beta CDR3 regions from RNA transcripts. The HTBI set primed first-round TCR CDR3 RT-PCR. TCRdb ran MiXCR on the multiplex PCR reads and lists one entry per CDR3 protein. The sample includes around 350,000 distinct CDR3 sequences, about 12% of them seen just once.

This sequence joins TRBV3-1 and TRBJ2-7, with TRBD2 matching 7 bases. The sample was blood. The TCR was taken from a young woman with Graves' hyperthyroidism. CDR3 sequence: CASSPFTSASTYEQYF. CDR3 in DNA: TGTGCCAGCAGCCCCTTTACTAGCGCCTCCACCTACGAGCAGTACTTC.